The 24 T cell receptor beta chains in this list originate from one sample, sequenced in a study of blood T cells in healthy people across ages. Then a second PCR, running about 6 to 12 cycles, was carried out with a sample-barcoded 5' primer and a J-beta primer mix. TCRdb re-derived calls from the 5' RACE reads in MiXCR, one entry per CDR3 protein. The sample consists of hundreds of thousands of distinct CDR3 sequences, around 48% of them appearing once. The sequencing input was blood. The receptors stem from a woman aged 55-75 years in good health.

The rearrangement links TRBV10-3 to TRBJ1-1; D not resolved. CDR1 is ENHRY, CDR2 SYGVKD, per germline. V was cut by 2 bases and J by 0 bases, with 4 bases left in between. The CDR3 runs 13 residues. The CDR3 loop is CAISEPLNTEAFF. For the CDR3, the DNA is TGTGCCATCAGTGAGCCGTTGAACACTGAAGCTTTCTTT.

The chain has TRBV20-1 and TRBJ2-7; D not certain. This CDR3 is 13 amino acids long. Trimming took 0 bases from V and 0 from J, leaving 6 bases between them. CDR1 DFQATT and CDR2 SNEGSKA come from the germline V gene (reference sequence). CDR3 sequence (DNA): TGCAGTGCTAGAGAGGGCTTCTCCTACGAGCAGTACTTC. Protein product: CSAREGFSYEQYF.

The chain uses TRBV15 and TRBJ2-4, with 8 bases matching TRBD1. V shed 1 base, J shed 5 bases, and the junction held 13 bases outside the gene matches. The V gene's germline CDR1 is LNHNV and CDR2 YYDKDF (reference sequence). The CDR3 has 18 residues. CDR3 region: CATSRAPQGVGVENIQYF. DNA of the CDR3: TGTGCCACCAGCAGAGCCCCACAGGGGGTGGGGGTGGAAAACATTCAGTACTTC.

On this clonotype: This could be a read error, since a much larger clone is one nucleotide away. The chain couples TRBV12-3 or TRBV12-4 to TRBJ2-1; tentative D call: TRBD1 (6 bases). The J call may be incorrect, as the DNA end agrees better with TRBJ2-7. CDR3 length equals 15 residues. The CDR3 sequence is CASSVPGTLFYEQYF. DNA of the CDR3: TGTGCCAGCAGTGTACCCGGGACATTGTTCTACGAGCAGTACTTC.

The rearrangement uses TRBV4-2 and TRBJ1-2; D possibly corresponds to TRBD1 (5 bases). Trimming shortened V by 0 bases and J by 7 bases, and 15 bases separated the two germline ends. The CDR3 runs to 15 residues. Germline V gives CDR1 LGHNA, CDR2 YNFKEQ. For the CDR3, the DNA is TGTGCCAGCAGCCAAGATAAGGGACGTAGGCTTGGCTACACCTTC. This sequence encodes CASSQDKGRRLGYTF.

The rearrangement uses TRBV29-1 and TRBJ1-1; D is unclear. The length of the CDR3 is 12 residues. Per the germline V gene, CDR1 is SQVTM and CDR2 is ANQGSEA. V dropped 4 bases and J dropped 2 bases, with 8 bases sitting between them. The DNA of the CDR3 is TGCAGCGTTGTGCCGGTCAACACTGAAGCTTTCTTT. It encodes CSVVPVNTEAFF.

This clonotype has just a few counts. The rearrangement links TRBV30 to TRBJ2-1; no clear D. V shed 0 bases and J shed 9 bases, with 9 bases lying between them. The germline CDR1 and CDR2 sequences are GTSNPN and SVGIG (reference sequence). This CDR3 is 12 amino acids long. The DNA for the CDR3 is TGTGCCTGGAGTGTAATGGGGATTGAGCAGTTCTTC. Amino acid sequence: CAWSVMGIEQFF.

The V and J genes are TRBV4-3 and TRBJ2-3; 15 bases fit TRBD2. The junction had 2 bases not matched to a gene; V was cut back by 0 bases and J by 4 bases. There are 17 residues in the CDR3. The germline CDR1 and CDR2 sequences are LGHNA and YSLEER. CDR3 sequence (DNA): TGCGCCAGCAGCCAAGAAGGGACTAGCGGGAGGCCAGATACGCAGTATTTT. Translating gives CASSQEGTSGRPDTQYF.

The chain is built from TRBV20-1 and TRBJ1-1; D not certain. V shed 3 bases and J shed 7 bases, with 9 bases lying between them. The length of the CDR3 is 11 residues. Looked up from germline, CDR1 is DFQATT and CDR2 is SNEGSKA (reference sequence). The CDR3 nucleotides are TGCAGTGCTAGGCAGTTCCGTGAAGCTTTCTTT. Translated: CSARQFREAFF.

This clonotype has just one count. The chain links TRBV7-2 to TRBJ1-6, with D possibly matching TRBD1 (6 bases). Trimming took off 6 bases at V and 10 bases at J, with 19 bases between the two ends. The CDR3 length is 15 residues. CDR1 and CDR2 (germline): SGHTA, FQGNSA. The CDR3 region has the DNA TGTGCCAGCAGACTCTCCGGGGGGCTCTTATCACCCCTCCACTTT. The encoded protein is CASRLSGGLLSPLHF.

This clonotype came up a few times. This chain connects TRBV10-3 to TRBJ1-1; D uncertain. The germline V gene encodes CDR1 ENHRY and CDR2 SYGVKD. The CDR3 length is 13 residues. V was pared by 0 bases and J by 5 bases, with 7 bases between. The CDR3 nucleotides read TGTGCCATCAGTGAGTCCTCGGGGACTGAAGCTTTCTTT. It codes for CAISESSGTEAFF.

For the CDR3, the DNA is TGTGCCATCAGCGTAGCGGGAGAAGGGAACGAGCAGTACTTC. It translates to CAISVAGEGNEQYF. The rearrangement links TRBV10-3 to TRBJ2-7, with 9 bases lining up with TRBD2. The CDR3 totals 14 residues. Per the germline V gene, CDR1 is ENHRY and CDR2 is SYGVKD. V lost 6 bases and J lost 5; bases outside the gene matches: 8.

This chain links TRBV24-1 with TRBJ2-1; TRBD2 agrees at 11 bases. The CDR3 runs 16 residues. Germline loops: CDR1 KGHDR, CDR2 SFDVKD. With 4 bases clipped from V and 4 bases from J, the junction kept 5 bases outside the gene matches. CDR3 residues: CATSDISGRDYNEQFF. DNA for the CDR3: TGTGCCACCAGTGACATTAGCGGGAGGGATTACAATGAGCAGTTCTTC.

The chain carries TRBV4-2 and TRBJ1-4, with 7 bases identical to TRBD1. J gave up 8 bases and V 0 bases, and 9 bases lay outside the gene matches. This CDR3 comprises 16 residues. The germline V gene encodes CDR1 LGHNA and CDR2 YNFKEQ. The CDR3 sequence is CASSQEWWQGEEKLFF. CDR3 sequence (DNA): TGTGCCAGCAGCCAAGAATGGTGGCAGGGGGAAGAAAAACTGTTTTTT.

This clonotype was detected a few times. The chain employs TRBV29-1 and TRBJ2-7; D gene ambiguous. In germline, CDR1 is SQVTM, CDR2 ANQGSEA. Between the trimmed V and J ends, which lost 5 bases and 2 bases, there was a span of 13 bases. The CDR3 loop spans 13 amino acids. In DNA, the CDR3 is TGCAGCGTTAGAATTACGGCAGCCTACGAGCAGTACTTC. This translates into CSVRITAAYEQYF.

CDR3 amino acids: CSAIPRTRNSYEQYF. The CDR3, as DNA: TGCAGTGCTATTCCCAGGACACGGAACTCCTACGAGCAGTACTTC. The chain joins TRBV20-1 to TRBJ2-7; a possible D gene is TRBD1 (5 bases). Per germline, CDR1 DFQATT and CDR2 SNEGSKA (reference sequence). The V end lost 4 bases, the J end lost 0 bases, and 16 bases lay between the germline ends. CDR3 length equals 15 residues.

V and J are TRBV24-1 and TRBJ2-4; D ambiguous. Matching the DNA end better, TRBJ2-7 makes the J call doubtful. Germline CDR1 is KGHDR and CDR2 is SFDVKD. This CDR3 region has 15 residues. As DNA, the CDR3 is TGTGCCACCAGTGATTCAAGCAAGAACCACTACGAGCAGTACTTC. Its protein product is CATSDSSKNHYEQYF.

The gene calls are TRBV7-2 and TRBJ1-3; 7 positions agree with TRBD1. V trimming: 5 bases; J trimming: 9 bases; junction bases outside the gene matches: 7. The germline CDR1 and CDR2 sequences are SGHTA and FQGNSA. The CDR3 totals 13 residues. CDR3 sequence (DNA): TGTGCCAGCAGCCAAAGACAGGGTGGCACCATATATTTT. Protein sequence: CASSQRQGGTIYF.

CDR3 sequence: CSAPPLGSFYEQYF. The CDR3 DNA reads TGCAGTGCTCCACCACTAGGGTCCTTTTACGAGCAGTACTTC. The chain has TRBV20-1 and TRBJ2-7; tentatively, D is TRBD2 (5 bases). CDR3 length: 14 amino acids. Deletions cut 5 bases from V and 4 bases from J, with 18 bases between. Germline V lookup: CDR1 DFQATT, CDR2 SNEGSKA (reference sequence).

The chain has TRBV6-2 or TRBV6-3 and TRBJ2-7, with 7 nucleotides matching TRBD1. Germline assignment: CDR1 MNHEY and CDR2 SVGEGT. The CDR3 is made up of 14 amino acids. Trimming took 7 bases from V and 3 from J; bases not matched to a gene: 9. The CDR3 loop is CASKGDRAFYEQYF. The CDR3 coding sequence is TGTGCCAGCAAGGGGGACAGAGCATTCTACGAGCAGTACTTC.

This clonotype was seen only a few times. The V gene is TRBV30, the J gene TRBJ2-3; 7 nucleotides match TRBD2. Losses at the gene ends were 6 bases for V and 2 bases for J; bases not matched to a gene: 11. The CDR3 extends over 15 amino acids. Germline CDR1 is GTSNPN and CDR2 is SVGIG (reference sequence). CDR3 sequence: CACHGASGLTDTQYF. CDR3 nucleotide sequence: TGTGCCTGCCATGGCGCTAGCGGCCTCACAGATACGCAGTATTTT.

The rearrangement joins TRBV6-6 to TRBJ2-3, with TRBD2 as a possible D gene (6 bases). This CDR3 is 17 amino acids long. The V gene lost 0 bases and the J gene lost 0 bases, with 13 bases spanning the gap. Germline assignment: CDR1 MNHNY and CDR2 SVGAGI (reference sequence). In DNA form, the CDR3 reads TGTGCCAGCAGTTACTCTTTGGCGAGCGGGAGCACAGATACGCAGTATTTT. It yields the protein CASSYSLASGSTDTQYF.

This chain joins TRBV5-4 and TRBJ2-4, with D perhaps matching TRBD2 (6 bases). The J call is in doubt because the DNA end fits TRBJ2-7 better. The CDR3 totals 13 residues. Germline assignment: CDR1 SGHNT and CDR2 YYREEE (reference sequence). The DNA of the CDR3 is TGTGCCAGCAGCGCCTCCCGGGAGATCGAGCAGTACTTC. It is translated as CASSASREIEQYF.

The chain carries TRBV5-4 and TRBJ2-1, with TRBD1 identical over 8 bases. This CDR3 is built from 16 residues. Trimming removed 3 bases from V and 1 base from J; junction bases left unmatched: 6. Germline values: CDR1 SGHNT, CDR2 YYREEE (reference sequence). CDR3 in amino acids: CASSWRQGRSYNEQFF. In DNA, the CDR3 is TGTGCCAGCAGCTGGCGACAGGGGAGGTCCTACAATGAGCAGTTCTTC.